The clone carrying this T cell receptor beta chain was observed a handful of times. The target antigen is unknown. Germline V gene data show CDR1 as SEHNR and CDR2 as FQNEAQ (reference sequence). The CDR3 has 15 amino acids. The V end was cut by 0 bases, the J end by 5 bases, with 13 bases between. This sample was taken from a study of T cell repertoires in cytomegalovirus infection. TCRdb reprocessed the reads via MiXCR and lists one record per CDR3 protein. The sample carries about 900,000 distinct CDR3 sequences, roughly 30% recorded once. This clonotype originated in a human donor in good health (CMV status not recorded). Some clones in this sample may be carry-over from other donors' samples. The chain uses TRBV7-9 and TRBJ1-1; a possible D gene is TRBD1 (6 bases). This specimen consisted of cultured CD8+ T cells from PBMCs, obtained from culture after CMV antigen stimulation. The CDR3 reads CASSLAAGEGTEAFF. CDR3 DNA sequence: TGTGCCAGCAGCTTAGCGGCAGGGGAGGGAACTGAAGCTTTCTTT.